This TCR beta chain was recorded in a study of CD8 T cells in Susac syndrome. V lost 4 bases, J lost 7 bases, and 14 bases lay in between. The germline V gene encodes CDR1 MDHEN and CDR2 SYDVKM. The CDR3 has 14 amino acids. With random hexamers, 0.5 to 1 ug RNA was reverse transcribed. One entry per CDR3 protein, called by TCRdb with MiXCR from the immunoSEQ multiplex PCR reads. The top ten hold about 0.18% of the sample, which has about 140,000 distinct CDR3 sequences, 95% seen once. This rearrangement joins TRBV28 to TRBJ2-4, with D tentatively TRBD2 (5 bases). This clonotype originated in a human donor with Susac syndrome. Sequencing was performed on CD8+ T cells from PBMCs. This CDR3 is CASSSRNSGNIQYF. For the CDR3, the DNA is TGTGCCAGCAGTTCAAGGAACTCGGGGAACATTCAGTACTTC.